This T cell receptor (beta chain) was found in a study of T cell responses to AZD1222 COVID-19 vaccine. The V gene lost 5 bases and the J gene lost 5 bases, with 12 bases spanning the gap. This CDR3 spans 13 amino acids. CDR1 SGHVS and CDR2 FNYEAQ come from the germline V gene. Assay: immunoSEQ multiplex PCR; the TCRdb copy retains only in-frame clones and omits some. The table lists 94,000 or so clones, 90% of them singletons. In this sample, this clone turned up a few times. The antigen remains undetermined. The study, taken as a whole, reports: After the peak T cell response, and only then, were repertoires sampled. Of spike-specific TCRs, nearly half reportedly target regions left unmutated in variants. Most donors were white British and more were female, and clonal diversity was possibly underestimated.

Sequencing was performed on peripheral blood, taken on day 0 of AZD1222 vaccination. The origin of this receptor is an adult in good health. J is TRBJ1-1 and V is TRBV7-6, with D hard to call. The CDR3 spells CASSPARGTEAFF. The CDR3, as DNA: TGTGCCAGCAGCCCCGCCCGAGGGACTGAAGCTTTCTTT.